Listed here are 32 T cell receptor beta chains from one sample, sequenced in a study of T cells after posttransplantation cyclophosphamide. Control samples came 1 year after myeloablative marrow transplants with methotrexate plus calcineurin inhibitor. Measured with immunoSEQ multiplex PCR; TCRdb has only the in-frame clones, and not every one. The data show over 8,500 clones, more than 70% seen once. Material: PBMCs, obtained roughly 61 weeks after allogeneic stem cell transplant with calcineurin inhibitor and methotrexate. Source of these receptors: a male patient in his forties or fifties who received an allogeneic stem cell transplant from an unrelated donor, was CMV-positive, and had chronic GVHD only. The graft donor may be the source of some T cells.

The gene calls are TRBV5-6 and TRBJ2-5; no definite D call. V was cut by 3 bases and J by 1 base, with 10 bases left in between. CDR3 length: 14 amino acids. Germline V gene data show CDR1 as SGHDT and CDR2 as YYEEEE. This CDR3 reads CASSSITGQETQYF. The CDR3 DNA reads as TGTGCCAGCAGCTCCATTACGGGCCAAGAGACCCAGTACTTC.

The chain is built from TRBV6-5 and TRBJ2-3, with TRBD2 identical over 8 bases. This CDR3 comprises 16 residues. CDR1 is MNHEY and CDR2 is SVGAGI in the germline V gene. The V segment lost 2 bases and the J segment 4 bases; nucleotides outside the gene matches: 8. CDR3 residues: CASSYVPGGGADTQYF. DNA of the CDR3: TGTGCCAGCAGTTACGTTCCGGGAGGGGGGGCAGATACGCAGTATTTT.

The DNA for the CDR3 is TGTGCCAGCAGTTCCCACCGGGGTAGTTATCATGAGCAGTTCTTC. It specifies CASSSHRGSYHEQFF. V usage is TRBV6-1 and J usage is TRBJ2-1, with D perhaps matching TRBD2 (5 bases). CDR1 MNHNS and CDR2 SASEGT come from the germline V gene. The CDR3 consists of 15 residues. The V and J ends lost 5 bases and 8 bases respectively, with 19 bases between them.

The chain carries TRBV7-2 and TRBJ1-5; TRBD1 aligns across 8 bases. V dropped 3 bases and J dropped 6; count of bases not matched to a gene: 4. The CDR3 sequence is 14 residues long. Germline-derived CDR1 and CDR2 are SGHTA and FQGNSA. Here the CDR3 DNA reads TGTGCCAGCAGCTTGGACAGGGTTGGTCAGCCCCAGCATTTT. Translated, it gives CASSLDRVGQPQHF.

The rearrangement links TRBV5-6 to TRBJ1-2, with 7 bases matching TRBD1. This CDR3 is 14 amino acids long. The J segment lost 2 bases and the V segment lost 4 bases, leaving 5 bases of the junction unmatched. Per germline, CDR1 SGHDT and CDR2 YYEEEE. The CDR3 sequence is CASSPTTGNYGYTF. As DNA, the CDR3 is TGTGCCAGCAGCCCCACGACAGGGAACTATGGCTACACCTTC.

The chain recombines TRBV5-1 with TRBJ2-1, with D maybe TRBD2 (6 bases). V lost 0 bases and J lost 4, with 17 bases in between. Germline V gives CDR1 SGHRS, CDR2 YFSETQ. This CDR3 comprises 17 residues. CDR3 bases: TGCGCCAGCAGCTTGGCCTCGTACGCGGGATCATACAATGAGCAGTTCTTC. As protein: CASSLASYAGSYNEQFF.

J is TRBJ2-3 and V is TRBV27; 8 bases are a match to TRBD2. V was pared by 9 bases and J by 6 bases, with 11 bases of the junction left unmatched. Germline V lookup: CDR1 MNHEY, CDR2 SMNVEV (reference sequence). This CDR3 spans 14 amino acids. The CDR3 loop reads CASPLGGDKDTQYF. The CDR3 DNA is TGTGCCAGTCCCCTCGGGGGGGATAAGGATACGCAGTATTTT.

The chain joins TRBV7-9 to TRBJ2-7; TRBD2 matches 7 bases. Germline CDR1 is SEHNR and CDR2 is FQNEAQ (reference sequence). V was pared by 2 bases and J by 0 bases, with 4 bases of the junction left unmatched. This CDR3 spans 15 amino acids. The CDR3, as DNA: TGTGCCAGCAGCTTACAGCGGGGTTACTCCTACGAGCAGTACTTC. It translates to CASSLQRGYSYEQYF.

The chain has TRBV6-5 and TRBJ1-1, with D tentatively TRBD1 (5 bases). V shed 6 bases and J shed 1 base, with 12 bases lying between them. CDR3 length equals 14 residues. The V gene's germline CDR1 is MNHEY and CDR2 SVGAGI. CDR3 sequence reads: CASRPAGGNTEAFF. DNA for the CDR3: TGTGCCAGCAGACCTGCGGGGGGGAACACTGAAGCTTTCTTT.

This clone showed up just once. The chain combines TRBV14 with TRBJ2-7; 9 bases map to TRBD1. The CDR3 totals 16 residues. Germline values: CDR1 SGHDN, CDR2 FVKESK. Trimming took 4 bases from V and 4 from J; bases not matched to a gene: 11. DNA for the CDR3: TGTGCCAGCAGCCCGGCCGGGACAGGGAAATTTTACGAGCAGTACTTC. This codes for CASSPAGTGKFYEQYF. Drawing the rest from reference TRBV14 and TRBJ2-7, the complete variable domain is EAGVTQFPSHSVIEKGQTVTLRCDPISGHDNLYWYRRVMGKEIKFLLHFVKESKQDESGMPNNRFLAERTGGTYSTLKVQPAELEDSGVYFCASSPAGTGKFYEQYFGPGTRLTVT.

This rearrangement joins TRBV7-3 to TRBJ2-1; D call uncertain. The germline V and J ends were trimmed by 5 bases and 6 bases, with 14 bases remaining between them. The germline V gene encodes CDR1 SGHTA and CDR2 FQGTGA. CDR3 size: 14 residues. The CDR3 spells CASSPSPPSNEQFF. DNA for the CDR3: TGTGCCAGCAGCCCGAGCCCACCCTCCAATGAGCAGTTCTTC.

The chain has TRBV5-6 and TRBJ2-1; tentatively, D is TRBD2 (6 bases). Between the trimmed V and J ends, which lost 1 base and 9 bases, there was a span of 8 bases. CDR1 and CDR2 from the germline V gene are SGHDT and YYEEEE. The CDR3 loop spans 12 amino acids. CDR3 DNA: TGTGCCAGCAGCTTGCTAGCGTCTGAGCAGTTCTTC. Its protein is CASSLLASEQFF. Combining the CDR3 with reference TRBV5-6 and TRBJ2-1 gives the whole variable domain DAGVTQSPTHLIKTRGQQVTLRCSPKSGHDTVSWYQQALGQGPQFIFQYYEEEERQRGNFPDRFSGHQFPNYSSELNVNALLLGDSALYLCASSLLASEQFFGPGTRLTVL.

This chain joins TRBV11-2 and TRBJ1-1, with 8 nucleotides matching TRBD1. The V segment lost 2 bases and the J segment 10 bases; nucleotides outside the gene matches: 6. This CDR3 region has 13 residues. The germline V gene encodes CDR1 SGHAT and CDR2 FQNNGV. The CDR3 loop is CASSLSGTGRAFF. The DNA of the CDR3 is TGTGCCAGCAGCTTATCCGGGACAGGCCGAGCTTTCTTT.

This clone occurred once. The gene calls are TRBV14 and TRBJ2-7; D is possibly TRBD2 (6 bases). There are 15 residues in the CDR3. Germline values: CDR1 SGHDN, CDR2 FVKESK. The V end lost 3 bases, the J end lost 1 base, and 13 bases lay between the germline ends. As DNA, the CDR3 is TGTGCCAGCAGCCAGGCTAGCGACGCGTCCTACGAGCAGTACTTC. Translating it yields CASSQASDASYEQYF.

This chain joins TRBV6-1 and TRBJ2-5, with 7 bases aligning to TRBD1. The CDR3 is made up of 15 amino acids. V lost 6 bases, J lost 3 bases, and 10 bases stayed unmatched. Germline CDR1 reads MNHNS; CDR2 reads SASEGT. CDR3 coding DNA: TGTGCCAGCAGCCGACAGGGCGGGTTTGAAGAGACCCAGTACTTC. Translated, it gives CASSRQGGFEETQYF.

This chain joins TRBV5-6 and TRBJ2-1; D not resolved. The CDR3 is 13 amino acids. The V end was cut by 1 base, the J end by 3 bases, with 5 bases between. CDR1 SGHDT and CDR2 YYEEEE come from the germline V gene. CDR3 amino acids: CASSLTDYNEQFF. CDR3 nucleotides: TGTGCCAGCAGCTTGACAGACTACAATGAGCAGTTCTTC.

This clone has only one observation. J is TRBJ2-7 and V is TRBV7-2; the D gene is possibly TRBD1 (6 bases). The CDR3 consists of 14 residues. The germline V gene encodes CDR1 SGHTA and CDR2 FQGNSA. Trimming took off 3 bases at V and 2 bases at J, with 11 bases between the two ends. The CDR3 nucleotides are TGTGCCAGCAGCTTGGGGGCAGGTCCCTACGAGCAGTACTTC. It codes for CASSLGAGPYEQYF. The full variable domain, rest sourced from reference TRBV7-2 and TRBJ2-7, is GAGVSQSPSNKVTEKGKDVELRCDPISGHTALYWYRQSLGQGLEFLIYFQGNSAPDKSGLPSDRFSAERTGGSVSTLTIQRTQQEDSAVYLCASSLGAGPYEQYFGPGTRLTVT.

The chain joins TRBV7-3 to TRBJ2-5, with D perhaps TRBD1 (6 bases). Per the germline V gene, CDR1 is SGHTA and CDR2 is FQGTGA. Trimming stripped 5 bases from V and 2 bases from J, with 9 bases between. The CDR3 runs to 13 residues. The CDR3 bases are TGTGCCAGCAGCGTCGGACAGCAAGAGACCCAGTACTTC. It translates to CASSVGQQETQYF.

The chain combines TRBV10-3 with TRBJ2-7, with a possible D match to TRBD2 (7 bases). The CDR3 covers 16 residues. The V gene lost 10 bases and the J gene lost 2 bases, with 24 bases spanning the gap. CDR1 and CDR2 (germline): ENHRY, SYGVKD. The CDR3 DNA reads as TGTGCCACGGACCAGGGGACTACCATACGCACCTACGAGCAGTACTTC. Protein: CATDQGTTIRTYEQYF.

The rearrangement uses TRBV19 and TRBJ2-3; D not certain. This CDR3 contains 14 residues. V lost 1 base and J 2 bases, leaving 7 bases between the germline ends. Germline values: CDR1 LNHDA, CDR2 SQIVND (reference sequence). The CDR3 nucleotides are TGTGCCAGTAGTATAGCCTATAACACAGATACGCAGTATTTT. Translation gives CASSIAYNTDTQYF. Full variable domain (remainder filled in from reference TRBV19 and TRBJ2-3): DGGITQSPKYLFRKEGQNVTLSCEQNLNHDAMYWYRQDPGQGLRLIYYSQIVNDFQKGDIAEGYSVSREKKESFPLTVTSAQKNPTAFYLCASSIAYNTDTQYFGPGTRLTVL.

This chain uses TRBV28 with TRBJ2-7, with D maybe TRBD1 (5 bases). Per germline, CDR1 MDHEN and CDR2 SYDVKM. The length of the CDR3 is 13 residues. The V gene lost 3 bases and the J gene lost 3 bases, with 9 bases spanning the gap. In nucleotides, the CDR3 is TGTGCCAGCAGTTTTAGGGGAAACTACGAGCAGTACTTC. Translation gives CASSFRGNYEQYF. The entire variable domain, with the rest obtained from reference TRBV28 and TRBJ2-7, is as follows: DVKVTQSSRYLVKRTGEKVFLECVQDMDHENMFWYRQDPGLGLRLIYFSYDVKMKEKGDIPEGYSVSREKKERFSLILESASTNQTSMYLCASSFRGNYEQYFGPGTRLTVT.

The CDR3 sequence: CAISTGGNTGELFF. CDR3 in DNA: TGTGCCATCTCGACAGGGGGGAACACCGGGGAGCTGTTTTTT. The chain carries TRBV10-3 and TRBJ2-2, with 9 nucleotides matching TRBD1. CDR1 and CDR2 (germline): ENHRY, SYGVKD. Unmatched junction bases numbered 2, after V lost 8 bases and J lost 1 base. The CDR3 runs 14 residues.

The chain joins TRBV19 to TRBJ2-1; D is uncertain. The CDR3 contains 13 residues. The V end lost 4 bases, the J end lost 4 bases, and 8 bases lay between the germline ends. The germline gives CDR1 LNHDA, CDR2 SQIVND (reference sequence). This CDR3 is CASSTTVYNEQFF. CDR3 bases: TGTGCCAGTAGTACTACAGTTTACAATGAGCAGTTCTTC. Full variable domain (outside the CDR3, taken from reference TRBV19 and TRBJ2-1): DGGITQSPKYLFRKEGQNVTLSCEQNLNHDAMYWYRQDPGQGLRLIYYSQIVNDFQKGDIAEGYSVSREKKESFPLTVTSAQKNPTAFYLCASSTTVYNEQFFGPGTRLTVL.

The chain joins TRBV5-1 to TRBJ1-2; TRBD1 agrees at 7 bases. J lost 6 bases, V lost 3 bases, and 8 bases had no gene match. Germline assignment: CDR1 SGHRS and CDR2 YFSETQ. The CDR3 has 14 amino acids. CDR3 loop: CASSWQGVRDGYTF. The CDR3 bases are TGCGCCAGCAGCTGGCAGGGGGTTAGAGATGGCTACACCTTC.

This clone was found a few times. The J gene is TRBJ2-7, the V gene TRBV28; D is unclear. Looked up from germline, CDR1 is MDHEN and CDR2 is SYDVKM. The CDR3 is made up of 10 amino acids. V was pared by 8 bases and J by 2 bases, with 4 bases between. CDR3 region: CASGPYEQYF. In nucleotides, the CDR3 is TGTGCCAGCGGCCCCTACGAGCAGTACTTC.

This rearrangement joins TRBV11-2 to TRBJ2-7, with a possible D match to TRBD2 (6 bases). Germline CDR1 and CDR2: SGHAT and FQNNGV. Between the trimmed V and J ends, which lost 1 base and 6 bases, there was a span of 16 bases. The CDR3 contains 15 residues. The CDR3 DNA follows: TGTGCCAGCAGCTTAGCTGAGACTAGACCCGTCGAGCAGTACTTC. It yields the protein CASSLAETRPVEQYF.

The chain links TRBV7-3 to TRBJ2-3; 10 nucleotides align to TRBD2. Germline V CDR1 and CDR2: SGHTA, FQGTGA. This CDR3 comprises 17 residues. J was trimmed by 2 bases and V by 5 bases; bases with no gene match: 10. The DNA of the CDR3 is TGTGCCAGCAGCCCGTCGACTAGCGGGCCCCTCACAGATACGCAGTATTTT. Translation gives CASSPSTSGPLTDTQYF.

The genes are TRBV5-4 and TRBJ2-1; tentatively, D is TRBD2 (6 bases). This CDR3 region has 13 residues. Per the germline V gene, CDR1 is SGHNT and CDR2 is YYREEE (reference sequence). The V gene lost 10 bases and the J gene lost 2 bases, with 13 bases spanning the gap. CDR3 loop: CAFARGTYNEQFF. The CDR3 DNA follows: TGTGCCTTCGCTCGGGGGACCTACAATGAGCAGTTCTTC.

The V gene is TRBV9, the J gene TRBJ2-4; D may be TRBD2 (6 bases). The CDR3 consists of 16 residues. V lost 0 bases and J 3 bases, leaving 13 bases between the germline ends. The germline CDR1 and CDR2 sequences are SGDLS and YYNGEE. In nucleotides, the CDR3 is TGTGCCAGCAGCGTAGGGTCAGGAGGGGACAAAAACATTCAGTACTTC. This codes for CASSVGSGGDKNIQYF.

The rearrangement links TRBV5-1 to TRBJ2-3; no clear D. Germline CDR1 reads SGHRS; CDR2 reads YFSETQ. CDR3 length equals 17 residues. Trimming cost V 0 bases and J 4 bases, with 18 bases left between them. The CDR3 spells CASSLAGSHPGADTQYF. As DNA, the CDR3 is TGCGCCAGCAGCTTGGCCGGATCTCATCCAGGTGCAGATACGCAGTATTTT.

The chain is built from TRBV6-5 and TRBJ1-2; D is unresolved. This CDR3 has 14 amino acids. V shed 7 bases and J shed 1 base, with 13 bases lying between them. Germline values: CDR1 MNHEY, CDR2 SVGAGI. CDR3 DNA sequence: TGTGCCAGCACCTACGGTGGGAGTAACTATGGCTACACCTTC. Amino acid sequence: CASTYGGSNYGYTF.

The genes are TRBV9 and TRBJ1-5, with TRBD1 matching over 9 bases. The CDR3 has 16 amino acids. Germline V gives CDR1 SGDLS, CDR2 YYNGEE. V was clipped by 3 bases and J by 4 bases; unmatched bases: 8. DNA of the CDR3: TGTGCCAGCAGCGCCGGGACAGGGTCAGGGAATCAGCCCCAGCATTTT. Translating it yields CASSAGTGSGNQPQHF.